Below are 23 T cell receptor beta chains sequenced from a single sample in a study of vaccination effects on CD4 cells after COVID-19. Their cognate antigens are unknown. Before sequencing took place, the ViraFEST assay used viral peptide pools to expand antigen-specific CD4+ T cells. Isolation of CD4+ T cells took place after approximately 10 days of culture. Each person got two doses of an mRNA SARS-CoV-2 vaccine, BNT162b2 or mRNA-1273. Generated by immunoSEQ multiplex PCR, the TCRdb table keeps only in-frame clones and is missing some. The table includes approximately 28,000 clones, 55% to 85% detected once. Sample: CD4+ T cells from PBMCs cultured with HCoV-NL63 spike peptides, taken after COVID-19 vaccination. These receptor sequences come from a human donor who received a COVID-19 vaccine.

This rearrangement joins TRBV4-2 to TRBJ2-6, with D unclear. V was cut by 1 base and J by 0 bases, with 7 bases left in between. The length of the CDR3 is 16 residues. Germline CDR1 and CDR2: LGHNA and YNFKEQ. CDR3 nucleotide sequence: TGTGCCAGCAGCCAAGCGACCGTCTCTGGGGCCAACGTCCTGACTTTC. Its translation: CASSQATVSGANVLTF.

This clone was picked up a small number of times. V and J are TRBV7-9 and TRBJ2-1, with D unresolved. The CDR3 length is 14 residues. Germline CDR1 reads SEHNR; CDR2 reads FQNEAQ (reference sequence). V lost 1 base, J lost 6 bases, and 10 bases lay in between. CDR3 residues: CASSLEGRSNEQFF. CDR3 nucleotides: TGTGCCAGCAGCTTAGAGGGCAGGAGCAATGAGCAGTTCTTC. The full variable domain, in which reference TRBV7-9 and TRBJ2-1 provide the parts outside the CDR3, is DTGVSQNPRHKITKRGQNVTFRCDPISEHNRLYWYRQTLGQGPEFLTYFQNEAQLEKSRLLSDRFSAERPKGSFSTLEIQRTEQGDSAMYLCASSLEGRSNEQFFGPGTRLTVL.

The rearrangement joins TRBV29-1 to TRBJ2-7, with a possible D match to TRBD2 (6 bases). Trimming removed 6 bases from V and 0 bases from J, with 15 bases in between. CDR3 length equals 14 residues. Germline loops: CDR1 SQVTM, CDR2 ANQGSEA. The CDR3 sequence: CSVSIAASSYEQYF. DNA for the CDR3: TGCAGCGTGTCAATAGCGGCGAGCTCCTACGAGCAGTACTTC.

The chain joins TRBV12-2 to TRBJ2-5; whether TRBD2, the table's D call, matches the DNA was not checked. TRBV12-2 is a listed pseudogene. The CDR3 spans 15 residues. Here the CDR3 reads CASRRSGGAKETQYF. The CDR3 nucleotides are TGTGCAAGTCGCCGAAGCGGGGGGGCCAAGGAGACCCAGTACTTC.

The chain recombines TRBV5-1 with TRBJ1-1, with a tentative D call TRBD1 (6 bases). Germline-derived CDR1 and CDR2 are SGHRS and YFSETQ. The CDR3 is 15 residues long. Trimming pared 2 bases from V and 3 bases from J, leaving 14 bases between. CDR3 region: CASSFSPQGDTEAFF. The CDR3 region has the DNA TGCGCCAGCAGCTTTTCCCCACAGGGCGACACTGAAGCTTTCTTT.

In this sample, this clone turned up a few times. This chain joins TRBV5-1 and TRBJ2-7; tentatively, D is TRBD1 or TRBD2 (5 bases each). Looked up from germline, CDR1 is SGHRS and CDR2 is YFSETQ. Trimming left V 5 bases short and J 5 bases short, with 14 bases between. This CDR3 spans 13 amino acids. CDR3 nucleotide sequence: TGCGCCAGCAGGGGGGACGGGGCCAACGAGCAGTACTTC. Translated: CASRGDGANEQYF. Using reference TRBV5-1 and TRBJ2-7 for the parts outside the CDR3, the full variable domain is KAGVTQTPRYLIKTRGQQVTLSCSPISGHRSVSWYQQTPGQGLQFLFEYFSETQRNKGNFPGRFSGRQFSNSRSEMNVSTLELGDSALYLCASRGDGANEQYFGPGTRLTVT.

V usage is TRBV4-1 and J usage is TRBJ2-7; 9 nucleotides align to TRBD2. CDR1 is MGHRA and CDR2 is YSYEKL in the germline V gene. The CDR3 extends over 15 amino acids. V lost 1 base, J lost 6 bases, and 7 bases stayed unmatched. The CDR3 protein is CASSQGGSGRVEQYF. The CDR3 nucleotides are TGCGCCAGCAGCCAAGGGGGTAGCGGGAGAGTCGAGCAGTACTTC.

This clone was picked up a small number of times. The chain is built from TRBV19 and TRBJ1-1, with a tentative D call TRBD1 (6 bases). CDR3 length equals 16 residues. The ends were cut back, 5 bases at V and 5 bases at J, with 21 bases in the middle. Germline assignment: CDR1 LNHDA and CDR2 SQIVND (reference sequence). In DNA form, the CDR3 reads TGTGCCAGTAGTCTCCCCGCACAGGGTTTAGTAACTGAAGCTTTCTTT. Translated: CASSLPAQGLVTEAFF.

V gene TRBV10-3 combines with J gene TRBJ2-3, with unresolved D. The CDR3 loop spans 20 amino acids. Trimming took 0 bases from V and 0 from J, leaving 22 bases between them. CDR1 is ENHRY, CDR2 SYGVKD, per germline. As DNA, the CDR3 is TGTGCCATCAGTGAGTCGGTCTGGCAGAAGAATAGTATTAGCACAGATACGCAGTATTTT. Translation: CAISESVWQKNSISTDTQYF.

V and J are TRBV11-3 and TRBJ2-7, with D possibly matching TRBD1 (6 bases). V was cut by 6 bases and J by 6 bases, with 21 bases left in between. Germline CDR1 SGHNT, CDR2 YENEEA. The CDR3 is made up of 15 amino acids. DNA for the CDR3: TGTGCCAGCAGTCAGAGTGGGCAGGGGCGCGTCGAGCAGTACTTC. Residues: CASSQSGQGRVEQYF.

The rearrangement uses TRBV5-4 and TRBJ2-5; tentative D call: TRBD2 (6 bases). CDR1 SGHNT and CDR2 YYREEE come from the germline V gene (reference sequence). The CDR3 consists of 14 residues. Trimming pared 4 bases from V and 5 bases from J, leaving 15 bases between. The CDR3 is CASSPSGTPETQYF. The CDR3 DNA reads as TGTGCCAGCAGCCCCTCCGGGACTCCCGAGACCCAGTACTTC. The full variable domain, its missing parts supplied by reference TRBV5-4 and TRBJ2-5, is ETGVTQSPTHLIKTRGQQVTLRCSSQSGHNTVSWYQQALGQGPQFIFQYYREEENGRGNFPPRFSGLQFPNYSSELNVNALELDDSALYLCASSPSGTPETQYFGPGTRLLVL.

Written as DNA, the CDR3 is TGTGCCAGCAGTTACGGGACTGGAAATGAGCAGTTCTTC. Protein sequence: CASSYGTGNEQFF. The rearrangement uses TRBV28 and TRBJ2-1; maybe TRBD2 (6 bases). Germline V gene data show CDR1 as MDHEN and CDR2 as SYDVKM. The CDR3 totals 13 residues. The ends were cut back, 4 bases at V and 7 bases at J, with 11 bases in the middle.

The V gene is TRBV7-9, the J gene TRBJ1-4, with D possibly matching TRBD1 (6 bases). CDR3 length equals 15 residues. Between the trimmed V and J ends, which lost 1 base and 8 bases, there was a span of 14 bases. Germline CDR1 reads SEHNR; CDR2 reads FQNEAQ (reference sequence). CDR3 sequence reads: CASSLDVTGWEKLFF. The CDR3 DNA follows: TGTGCCAGCAGCTTAGATGTTACAGGGTGGGAAAAACTGTTTTTT.

This clone was recorded only once. The chain recombines TRBV10-3 with TRBJ2-3, with 11 bases fitting TRBD2. Germline V gives CDR1 ENHRY, CDR2 SYGVKD. CDR3 size: 16 residues. J was trimmed by 2 bases and V by 5 bases; bases with no gene match: 6. The CDR3 DNA sequence: TGTGCCATCAGTTTATTAGCGGGAGGGGTCACAGATACGCAGTATTTT. It translates to CAISLLAGGVTDTQYF.

The chain uses TRBV2 and TRBJ1-1; D is ambiguous. V was shortened by 2 bases and J by 10 bases, with 14 bases between the two germline ends. The CDR3 runs to 13 residues. Per the germline V gene, CDR1 is SNHLY and CDR2 is FYNNEI. The CDR3 DNA sequence: TGTGCCAGCAGTGAAAGGCGGGTAACAGCAGCTTTCTTT. This sequence encodes CASSERRVTAAFF.

The rearrangement links TRBV19 to TRBJ2-6; maybe TRBD2 (5 bases). The CDR3 is 23 residues long. Trimming left V 4 bases short and J 0 bases short, with 31 bases between. Germline-derived CDR1 and CDR2 are LNHDA and SQIVND (reference sequence). The CDR3 loop is CASSSKLKIIPGLNSSGANVLTF. In DNA, the CDR3 is TGTGCCAGTAGTAGCAAACTAAAGATTATCCCAGGACTGAATAGCTCTGGGGCCAACGTCCTGACTTTC.

This rearrangement joins TRBV19 to TRBJ1-4, with D possibly TRBD1 on 5 matching bases. The germline V gene has CDR1 LNHDA and CDR2 SQIVND (reference sequence). Deletions cut 5 bases from V and 5 bases from J, with 21 bases between. The CDR3 extends over 17 amino acids. The CDR3 DNA reads as TGTGCCAGTAGTGTACTTCGCCCGGGACGGGGGAATGAAAAACTGTTTTTT. Amino acid sequence: CASSVLRPGRGNEKLFF.

The chain joins TRBV5-1 to TRBJ1-1, with a possible D match to TRBD1 (5 bases). Germline V gene data show CDR1 as SGHRS and CDR2 as YFSETQ. With 0 bases removed from V and 9 bases from J, the gap between germline ends came to 15 bases. The CDR3 sequence is 14 residues long. The CDR3: CASSLGGGTLQAFF. CDR3 DNA sequence: TGCGCCAGCAGCTTGGGCGGGGGGACTTTACAAGCTTTCTTT.

This clone was recorded a few times. J is TRBJ1-2 and V is TRBV2, with 9 bases aligning to TRBD1. Germline V gene lookup returns CDR1 SNHLY and CDR2 FYNNEI. The ends lost 6 bases at V and 3 bases at J; junction bases unmatched: 5. The CDR3 sequence is 14 residues long. The CDR3 DNA follows: TGTGCCAGCAGGGCCGACAGGGGGTACTATGGCTACACCTTC. Its translation is CASRADRGYYGYTF.

The chain carries TRBV11-2 and TRBJ2-1; 7 bases are a match to TRBD1. Germline V gene lookup returns CDR1 SGHAT and CDR2 FQNNGV. CDR3 length: 14 amino acids. Trimming at V came to 6 bases and at J to 5 bases, leaving 7 bases not matched to a gene. The CDR3 sequence: CASRRTTGHNEQFF. For the CDR3, the DNA is TGTGCCAGCAGACGAACGACAGGGCACAATGAGCAGTTCTTC.

The rearrangement uses TRBV29-1 and TRBJ2-6; tentatively, D is TRBD2 (6 bases). Trimming removed 0 bases from V and 0 bases from J, with 18 bases in between. The CDR3 spans 19 residues. The V gene's germline CDR1 is SQVTM and CDR2 ANQGSEA. CDR3 DNA sequence: TGCAGCGTTGAAGAATCTGCGGGAACGGGTGGCTCTGGGGCCAACGTCCTGACTTTC. Translation: CSVEESAGTGGSGANVLTF.

V gene TRBV2 combines with J gene TRBJ2-7; no firm D call. Germline V CDR1 and CDR2: SNHLY, FYNNEI. V shed 2 bases and J shed 4 bases, with 9 bases lying between them. The length of the CDR3 is 13 residues. CDR3 nucleotides: TGTGCCAGCAGTGAACCCTTTGAGTACGAGCAGTACTTC. Encoded protein: CASSEPFEYEQYF.

In this sample, this clone turned up a few times. The chain combines TRBV3-1 (or the pseudogene TRBV3-2) with TRBJ1-1; no clear D gene. Germline CDR1 is LGHDT and CDR2 is YNNKEL (reference sequence). Trimming stripped 2 bases from V and 5 bases from J, with 9 bases between. The CDR3 length is 13 residues. The CDR3 DNA follows: TGTGCCAGCAGCCAATTCTCTGGGACTGAAGCTTTCTTT. This codes for CASSQFSGTEAFF.